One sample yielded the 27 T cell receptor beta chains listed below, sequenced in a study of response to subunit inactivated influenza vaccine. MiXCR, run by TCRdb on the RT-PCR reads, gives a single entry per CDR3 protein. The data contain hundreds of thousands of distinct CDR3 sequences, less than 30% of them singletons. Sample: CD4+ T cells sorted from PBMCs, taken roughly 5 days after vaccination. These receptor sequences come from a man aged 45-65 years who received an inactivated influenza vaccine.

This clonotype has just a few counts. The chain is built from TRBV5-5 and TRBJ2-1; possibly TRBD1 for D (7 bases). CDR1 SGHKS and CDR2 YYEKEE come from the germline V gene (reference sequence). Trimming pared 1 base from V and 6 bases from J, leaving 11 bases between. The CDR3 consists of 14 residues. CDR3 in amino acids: CASSLPGDSNEQFF. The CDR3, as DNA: TGTGCCAGCAGCTTGCCGGGGGACAGCAATGAGCAGTTCTTC.

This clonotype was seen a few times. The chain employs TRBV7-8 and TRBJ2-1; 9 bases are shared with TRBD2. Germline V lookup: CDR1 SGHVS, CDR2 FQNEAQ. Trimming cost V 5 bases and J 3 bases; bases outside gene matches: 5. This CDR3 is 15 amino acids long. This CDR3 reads CASSPKRGDYNEQFF. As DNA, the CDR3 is TGTGCCAGCAGCCCGAAGCGGGGGGACTACAATGAGCAGTTCTTC.

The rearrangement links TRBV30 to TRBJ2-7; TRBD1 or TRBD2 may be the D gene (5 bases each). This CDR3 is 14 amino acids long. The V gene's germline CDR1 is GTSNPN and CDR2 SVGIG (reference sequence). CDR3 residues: CAISGTFSSYEQYF. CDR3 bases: TGTGCGATATCCGGGACCTTCAGCTCCTACGAGCAGTACTTC.

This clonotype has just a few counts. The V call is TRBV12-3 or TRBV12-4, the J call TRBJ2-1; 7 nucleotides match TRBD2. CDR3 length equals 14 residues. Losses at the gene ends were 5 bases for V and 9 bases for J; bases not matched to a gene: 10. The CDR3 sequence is CASSPGLGVGEQFF. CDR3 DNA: TGTGCCAGCAGTCCCGGACTAGGTGTTGGTGAGCAGTTCTTC.

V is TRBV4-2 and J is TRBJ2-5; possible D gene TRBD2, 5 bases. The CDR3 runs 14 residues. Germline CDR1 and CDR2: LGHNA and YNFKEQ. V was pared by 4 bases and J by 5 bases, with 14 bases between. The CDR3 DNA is TGTGCCAGCAGCCGAGACACTTCGGGGGAGACCCAGTACTTC. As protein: CASSRDTSGETQYF.

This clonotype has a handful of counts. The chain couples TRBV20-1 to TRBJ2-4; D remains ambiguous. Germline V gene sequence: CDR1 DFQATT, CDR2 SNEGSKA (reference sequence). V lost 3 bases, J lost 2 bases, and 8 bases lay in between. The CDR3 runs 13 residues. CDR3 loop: CSASGVPKNIQYF. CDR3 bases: TGCAGTGCTAGTGGGGTACCCAAAAACATTCAGTACTTC.

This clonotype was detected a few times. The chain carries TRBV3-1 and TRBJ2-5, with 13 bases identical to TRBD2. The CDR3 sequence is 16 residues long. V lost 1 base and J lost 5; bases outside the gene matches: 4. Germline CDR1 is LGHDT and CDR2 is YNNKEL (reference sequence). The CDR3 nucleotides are TGTGCCAGCAGCCAAGGACTAGCGGGAGGAGGGGAGACCCAGTACTTC. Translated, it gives CASSQGLAGGGETQYF.

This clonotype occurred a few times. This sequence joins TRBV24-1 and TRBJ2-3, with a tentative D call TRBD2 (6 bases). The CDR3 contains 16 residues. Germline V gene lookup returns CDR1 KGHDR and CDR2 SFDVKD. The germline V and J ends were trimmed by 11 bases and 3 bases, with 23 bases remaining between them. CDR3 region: CAIQGAGGDLTDTQYF. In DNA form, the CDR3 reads TGTGCCATTCAGGGCGCCGGGGGAGATCTGACAGATACGCAGTATTTT.

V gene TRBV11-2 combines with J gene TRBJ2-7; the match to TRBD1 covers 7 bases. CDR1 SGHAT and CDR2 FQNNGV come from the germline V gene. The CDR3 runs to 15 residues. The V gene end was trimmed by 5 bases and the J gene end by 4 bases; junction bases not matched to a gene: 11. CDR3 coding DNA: TGTGCCAGCAGCCAAAGAGACAGGGTTCAGTACGAGCAGTACTTC. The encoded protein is CASSQRDRVQYEQYF.

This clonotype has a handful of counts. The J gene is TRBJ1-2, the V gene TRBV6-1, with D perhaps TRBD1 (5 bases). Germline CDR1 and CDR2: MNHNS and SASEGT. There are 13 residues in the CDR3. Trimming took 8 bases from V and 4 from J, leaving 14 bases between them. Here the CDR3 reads CASEGTLIYGYTF. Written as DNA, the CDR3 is TGTGCCAGCGAGGGGACCCTTATCTATGGCTACACCTTC.

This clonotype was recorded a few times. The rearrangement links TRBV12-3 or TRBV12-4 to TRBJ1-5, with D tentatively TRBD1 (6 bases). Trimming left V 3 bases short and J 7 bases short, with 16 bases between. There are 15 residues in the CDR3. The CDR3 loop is CASSFEAGAYQPQHF. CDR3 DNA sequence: TGTGCCAGCAGTTTTGAGGCGGGGGCTTACCAGCCCCAGCATTTT.

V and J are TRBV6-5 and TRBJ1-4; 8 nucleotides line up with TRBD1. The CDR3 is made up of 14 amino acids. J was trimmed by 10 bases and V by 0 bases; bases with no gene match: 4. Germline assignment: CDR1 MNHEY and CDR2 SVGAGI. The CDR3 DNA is TGTGCCAGCAGTTACTCCGACAGGGGACGAAAACTGTTTTTT. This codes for CASSYSDRGRKLFF.

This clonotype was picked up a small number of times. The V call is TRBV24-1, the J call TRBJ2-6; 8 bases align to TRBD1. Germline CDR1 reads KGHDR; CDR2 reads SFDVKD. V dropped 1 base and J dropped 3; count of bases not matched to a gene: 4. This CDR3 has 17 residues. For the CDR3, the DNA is TGTGCCACCAGTGATTTCCAGGGGGCAGATGGGGCCAACGTCCTGACTTTC. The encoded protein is CATSDFQGADGANVLTF.

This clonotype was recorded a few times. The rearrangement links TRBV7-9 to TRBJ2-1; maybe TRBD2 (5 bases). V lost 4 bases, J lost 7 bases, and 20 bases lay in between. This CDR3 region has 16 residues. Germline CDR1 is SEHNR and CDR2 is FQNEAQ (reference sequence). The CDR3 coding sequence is TGTGCCAGCAGCTCCTTGCTCTGGACTGGATCAAATGAGCAGTTCTTC. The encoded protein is CASSSLLWTGSNEQFF.

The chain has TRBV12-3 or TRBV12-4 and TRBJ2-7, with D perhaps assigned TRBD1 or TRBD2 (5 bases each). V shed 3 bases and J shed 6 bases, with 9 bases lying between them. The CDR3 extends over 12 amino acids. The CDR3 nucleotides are TGTGCCAGCAGTTTGAGGGGTTCCGAGCAGTACTTC. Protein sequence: CASSLRGSEQYF.

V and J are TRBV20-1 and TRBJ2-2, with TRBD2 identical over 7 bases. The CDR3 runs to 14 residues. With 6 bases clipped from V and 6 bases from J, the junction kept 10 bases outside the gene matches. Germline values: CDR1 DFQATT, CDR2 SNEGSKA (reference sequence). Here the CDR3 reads CSASGTNIPGELFF. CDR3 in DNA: TGCAGTGCCTCCGGGACTAACATCCCCGGGGAGCTGTTTTTT.

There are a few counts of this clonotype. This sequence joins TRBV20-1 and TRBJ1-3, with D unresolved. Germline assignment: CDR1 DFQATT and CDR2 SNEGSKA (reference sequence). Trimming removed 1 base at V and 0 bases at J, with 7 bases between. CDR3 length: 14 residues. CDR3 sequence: CSARGSLSGNTIYF. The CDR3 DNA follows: TGCAGTGCTAGAGGCAGCCTCTCTGGAAACACCATATATTTT.

The CDR3 nucleotides are TGCGCCAGCAGCCAACGGCACAGAGATGAGCAGTTCTTC. Translating it yields CASSQRHRDEQFF. This sequence joins TRBV4-3 and TRBJ2-1, with D unresolved. This CDR3 is 13 amino acids long. CDR1 and CDR2 from the germline V gene are LGHNA and YSLEER. Trimming removed 2 bases from V and 8 bases from J, with 10 bases in between.

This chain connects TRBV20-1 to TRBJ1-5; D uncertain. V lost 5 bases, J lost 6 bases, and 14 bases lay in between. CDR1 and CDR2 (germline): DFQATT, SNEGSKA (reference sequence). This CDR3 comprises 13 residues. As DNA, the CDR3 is TGCAGTGCTTACCCAGGCTTGGGTCAGCCCCAGCATTTT. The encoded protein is CSAYPGLGQPQHF.

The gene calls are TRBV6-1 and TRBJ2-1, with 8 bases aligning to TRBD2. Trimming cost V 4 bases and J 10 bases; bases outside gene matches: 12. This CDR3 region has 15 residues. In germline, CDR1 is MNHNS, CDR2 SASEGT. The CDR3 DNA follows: TGTGCCAGCAGTGCCCGTGGAGCGGGAGTCCGGGAGCAGTTCTTC. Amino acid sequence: CASSARGAGVREQFF.

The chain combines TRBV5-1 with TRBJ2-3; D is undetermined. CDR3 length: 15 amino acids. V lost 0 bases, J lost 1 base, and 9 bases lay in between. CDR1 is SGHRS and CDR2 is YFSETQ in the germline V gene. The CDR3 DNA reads TGCGCCAGCAGCTTGGGGACCCAGCGCACAGATACGCAGTATTTT. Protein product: CASSLGTQRTDTQYF. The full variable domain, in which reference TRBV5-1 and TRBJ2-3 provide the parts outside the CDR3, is KAGVTQTPRYLIKTRGQQVTLSCSPISGHRSVSWYQQTPGQGLQFLFEYFSETQRNKGNFPGRFSGRQFSNSRSEMNVSTLELGDSALYLCASSLGTQRTDTQYFGPGTRLTVL.

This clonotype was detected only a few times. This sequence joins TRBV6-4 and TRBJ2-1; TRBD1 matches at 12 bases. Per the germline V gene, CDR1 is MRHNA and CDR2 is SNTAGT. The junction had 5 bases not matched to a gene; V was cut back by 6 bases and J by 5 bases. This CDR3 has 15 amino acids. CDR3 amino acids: CASSAGQGANNEQFF. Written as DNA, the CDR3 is TGTGCCAGCAGCGCGGGACAGGGGGCAAACAATGAGCAGTTCTTC.

In DNA, the CDR3 is TGTGCCAGCACTGAGGGGGTTGTGTACAATGAGCAGTTCTTC. This sequence encodes CASTEGVVYNEQFF. The rearrangement joins TRBV28 to TRBJ2-1, with D perhaps matching TRBD1 (6 bases). Deletions cut 7 bases from V and 4 bases from J, with 14 bases between. CDR1 and CDR2 from the germline V gene are MDHEN and SYDVKM. The CDR3 is 14 residues long.

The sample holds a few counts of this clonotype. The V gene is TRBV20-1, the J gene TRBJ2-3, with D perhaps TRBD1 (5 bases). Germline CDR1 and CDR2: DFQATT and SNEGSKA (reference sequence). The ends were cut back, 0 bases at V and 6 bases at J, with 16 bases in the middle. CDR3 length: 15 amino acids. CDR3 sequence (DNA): TGCAGTGCTAGAGATTTACGGCAGGGCTTGGATACGCAGTATTTT. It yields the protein CSARDLRQGLDTQYF.

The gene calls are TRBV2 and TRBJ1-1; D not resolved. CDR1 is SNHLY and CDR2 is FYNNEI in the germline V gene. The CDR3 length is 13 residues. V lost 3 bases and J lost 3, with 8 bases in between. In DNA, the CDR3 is TGTGCCAGCAGTGACAGCCCGGACACTGAAGCTTTCTTT. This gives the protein CASSDSPDTEAFF.

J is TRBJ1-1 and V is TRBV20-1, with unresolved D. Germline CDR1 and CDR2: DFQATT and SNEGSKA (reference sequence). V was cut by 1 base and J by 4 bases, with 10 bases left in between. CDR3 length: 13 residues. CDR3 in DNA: TGCAGTGCTAGAGCGTTTTCCGGCACTGAAGCTTTCTTT. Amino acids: CSARAFSGTEAFF.

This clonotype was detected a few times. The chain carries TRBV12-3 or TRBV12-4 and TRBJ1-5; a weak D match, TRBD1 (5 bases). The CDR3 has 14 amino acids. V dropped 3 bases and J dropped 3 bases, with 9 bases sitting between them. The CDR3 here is CASSLSGLNQPQHF. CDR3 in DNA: TGTGCCAGCAGTTTGTCGGGGCTCAATCAGCCCCAGCATTTT.